The next 30 T cell receptor beta chains were all read from a single sample in a study of beta chain features in type 1 diabetes. Points from the study as a whole: Moderately but significantly shorter TCRB CDR3s were found in Type 1 diabetes patients in all four CD4+ subsets.

These receptors have no identified antigens. Expressed TCRB transcripts got sequenced, as all isolated RNA was reverse transcribed. The protocol was immunoSEQ multiplex PCR, while the TCRdb copy is restricted to in-frame clones and leaves out a portion. The sample contains 250,000 to 350,000 clones, approximately 15% of which appear only once. Material for sequencing was naive CD4+ T cells from blood. The source of these receptors is a man aged 18 to 29 with type 1 diabetes.

The chain is built from TRBV9 and TRBJ2-4; 7 bases are a match to TRBD1. CDR1 and CDR2 from the germline V gene are SGDLS and YYNGEE. The CDR3 totals 18 residues. The J segment lost 0 bases and the V segment lost 3 bases, leaving 12 bases of the junction unmatched. The CDR3, as DNA: TGTGCCAGCAGCGCCGGGACAGCTAGTATTTTAGCCAAAAACATTCAGTACTTC. Its translation is CASSAGTASILAKNIQYF.

With respect to this clone: Other DNA sequences in the sample encode the same CDR3. The V call is TRBV19, the J call TRBJ2-5, with 7 positions matching TRBD1. The CDR3 has 13 amino acids. Germline assignment: CDR1 LNHDA and CDR2 SQIVND (reference sequence). Losses at the gene ends were 6 bases for V and 5 bases for J; bases not matched to a gene: 6. This CDR3 reads CASRMRGQETQYF. The CDR3 bases are TGTGCCAGTAGAATGAGGGGGCAGGAGACCCAGTACTTC.

This clone was seen a few times. The chain is built from TRBV5-1 and TRBJ2-2; tentative D call: TRBD1 (5 bases). Trimming removed 0 bases at V and 1 base at J, with 10 bases between. This CDR3 spans 16 amino acids. CDR1 and CDR2 (germline): SGHRS, YFSETQ. In DNA form, the CDR3 reads TGCGCCAGCAGCTTGGCTTTCCAGGGGAACACCGGGGAGCTGTTTTTT. Amino acids: CASSLAFQGNTGELFF.

The V gene is TRBV7-9, the J gene TRBJ2-7; 7 positions agree with TRBD2. V shed 3 bases and J 3 bases; nucleotides not matched to a gene: 5. CDR1 SEHNR and CDR2 FQNEAQ come from the germline V gene (reference sequence). The length of the CDR3 is 14 residues. The CDR3 loop is CASSFRLAGYEQYF. Here the CDR3 DNA reads TGTGCCAGCAGCTTCAGACTAGCAGGCTACGAGCAGTACTTC.

Only a few counts were recorded for this clone. In DNA, the CDR3 is TGTGCCAGCAGTAAACTAGCGGGGGGGACCACAGATACGCAGTATTTT. This encodes CASSKLAGGTTDTQYF. The V gene is TRBV2, the J gene TRBJ2-3, with 13 positions matching TRBD2. CDR1 SNHLY and CDR2 FYNNEI come from the germline V gene. With V trimmed by 5 bases and J by 2 bases, 4 bases remained unmatched. The CDR3 covers 16 residues.

This clone has only a few counts. J is TRBJ2-2 and V is TRBV11-2; D gene ambiguous. Trimming took off 0 bases at V and 8 bases at J, with 4 bases between the two ends. This CDR3 is built from 12 residues. Germline V gives CDR1 SGHAT, CDR2 FQNNGV. DNA for the CDR3: TGTGCCAGCAGCTTAGAAGCTGGGGAGCTGTTTTTT. Its protein is CASSLEAGELFF.

V gene TRBV2 combines with J gene TRBJ2-7; possible D gene TRBD1, 6 bases. CDR3 length equals 14 residues. The germline gives CDR1 SNHLY, CDR2 FYNNEI. V gave up 6 bases and J gave up 4 bases, with 16 bases separating them. The CDR3 DNA follows: TGTGCCAGCAGCCCGGGACACCTAGTTTACGAGCAGTACTTC. It yields the protein CASSPGHLVYEQYF.

This clone occurred a few times. Other nucleotide sequences in the sample specify the same CDR3. The V and J genes are TRBV29-1 and TRBJ1-1, with D perhaps matching TRBD1 (5 bases). This CDR3 has 13 amino acids. Trimming took off 5 bases at V and 0 bases at J, with 10 bases between the two ends. CDR1 and CDR2 from the germline V gene are SQVTM and ANQGSEA. CDR3 DNA: TGCAGCGTTCAGGGCAGGATGAACACTGAAGCTTTCTTT. Translation gives CSVQGRMNTEAFF.

The rearrangement uses TRBV28 and TRBJ2-1; no firm D call. The ends were cut back, 4 bases at V and 3 bases at J, with 16 bases in the middle. This CDR3 contains 16 residues. Germline V gene sequence: CDR1 MDHEN, CDR2 SYDVKM. For the CDR3, the DNA is TGTGCCAGCAGTTCATCCGTAGTCCTTGGCTACAATGAGCAGTTCTTC. Amino acids: CASSSSVVLGYNEQFF.

The chain couples TRBV28 to TRBJ2-5, with 9 bases aligning to TRBD1. This CDR3 is built from 15 residues. Germline-derived CDR1 and CDR2 are MDHEN and SYDVKM. With 6 bases clipped from V and 6 bases from J, the junction kept 11 bases outside the gene matches. CDR3 residues: CASRPGTGYGKTQYF. The DNA of the CDR3 is TGTGCCAGCAGACCCGGGACAGGGTACGGCAAGACCCAGTACTTC.

The rearrangement uses TRBV18 and TRBJ2-1, with 10 bases fitting TRBD2. Germline CDR1 and CDR2: KGHSH and LQKENI. V shed 3 bases and J 9 bases; nucleotides not matched to a gene: 8. This CDR3 spans 15 amino acids. The CDR3 sequence: CASSPEAGGLVEQFF. CDR3 nucleotide sequence: TGTGCCAGCTCACCCGAAGCGGGAGGGCTAGTTGAGCAGTTCTTC.

There are a few counts of this clone. The V call is TRBV28, the J call TRBJ1-5; D is possibly TRBD1 (6 bases). The CDR3 length is 15 residues. Germline values: CDR1 MDHEN, CDR2 SYDVKM. Trimming shortened V by 2 bases and J by 5 bases, and 13 bases separated the two germline ends. Written as DNA, the CDR3 is TGTGCCAGCAGTTTACCTGGGGGCGAGGATCAGCCCCAGCATTTT. Translated: CASSLPGGEDQPQHF.

The chain uses TRBV5-1 and TRBJ1-2; 11 bases are a match to TRBD1. The length of the CDR3 is 14 residues. V lost 0 bases, J lost 7 bases, and 2 bases stayed unmatched. CDR1 SGHRS and CDR2 YFSETQ come from the germline V gene. In DNA form, the CDR3 reads TGCGCCAGCAGCTTGGGGACAGGGGGCTCTGGCTACACCTTC. Amino acid sequence: CASSLGTGGSGYTF. Full variable domain (missing parts from reference TRBV5-1 and TRBJ1-2): KAGVTQTPRYLIKTRGQQVTLSCSPISGHRSVSWYQQTPGQGLQFLFEYFSETQRNKGNFPGRFSGRQFSNSRSEMNVSTLELGDSALYLCASSLGTGGSGYTFGSGTRLTVV.

This clone has just a few counts. The chain links TRBV6-6 to TRBJ2-7; the match to TRBD2 covers 10 bases. V trimming: 6 bases; J trimming: 3 bases; junction bases outside the gene matches: 5. Germline CDR1 and CDR2: MNHNY and SVGAGI (reference sequence). CDR3 size: 14 residues. The CDR3 spells CASSLGLAVYEQYF. The CDR3 nucleotides read TGTGCCAGCAGCCTCGGACTAGCGGTCTACGAGCAGTACTTC.

The chain couples TRBV5-1 to TRBJ1-4; TRBD1 agrees at 7 bases. The CDR3 extends over 15 amino acids. The germline CDR1 and CDR2 sequences are SGHRS and YFSETQ. Trimming removed 0 bases from V and 4 bases from J; junction bases left unmatched: 3. CDR3 in amino acids: CASSLAGTDNEKLFF. In DNA, the CDR3 is TGCGCCAGCAGCTTGGCCGGGACAGATAATGAAAAACTGTTTTTT.

This clone was observed a few times. This rearrangement joins TRBV27 to TRBJ2-1; D perhaps matches TRBD1 (5 bases). Trimming took 5 bases from V and 6 from J, leaving 14 bases between them. Per the germline V gene, CDR1 is MNHEY and CDR2 is SMNVEV (reference sequence). The CDR3 is made up of 14 amino acids. This CDR3 is CASSIDDRFNEQFF. DNA for the CDR3: TGTGCCAGCAGTATTGACGACAGATTCAATGAGCAGTTCTTC.

Points on this clone: Other DNA variants within this sample encode the same CDR3. The rearrangement links TRBV5-1 to TRBJ2-5; 7 positions agree with TRBD1. Trimming cost V 4 bases and J 2 bases; bases outside gene matches: 2. The germline gives CDR1 SGHRS, CDR2 YFSETQ. CDR3 size: 13 residues. In DNA form, the CDR3 reads TGCGCCAGCAGCCAGGACAGGCAAGAGACCCAGTACTTC. It codes for CASSQDRQETQYF.

This sequence joins TRBV10-3 and TRBJ2-5; 10 bases line up with TRBD1. Germline lookup yields CDR1 ENHRY and CDR2 SYGVKD. Trimming at V came to 4 bases and at J to 5 bases, leaving 4 bases not matched to a gene. This CDR3 is 14 amino acids long. The CDR3 spells CAISAGTGAETQYF. CDR3 bases: TGTGCCATCAGTGCTGGGACAGGGGCTGAGACCCAGTACTTC.

A few counts support this clone. The chain recombines TRBV7-9 with TRBJ1-4; perhaps TRBD1 as D (6 bases). The CDR3 is 17 residues long. Trimming took off 4 bases at V and 4 bases at J, with 19 bases between the two ends. The germline gives CDR1 SEHNR, CDR2 FQNEAQ (reference sequence). The CDR3 DNA is TGTGCCAGCAGCTCCGCTATCCGACAGGCCCTTAATGAAAAACTGTTTTTT. It translates to CASSSAIRQALNEKLFF. Full variable domain (outside the CDR3, taken from reference TRBV7-9 and TRBJ1-4): DTGVSQNPRHKITKRGQNVTFRCDPISEHNRLYWYRQTLGQGPEFLTYFQNEAQLEKSRLLSDRFSAERPKGSFSTLEIQRTEQGDSAMYLCASSSAIRQALNEKLFFGSGTQLSVL.

This clone was detected once. This chain links TRBV9 with TRBJ2-1; D is perhaps TRBD1 (6 bases). The CDR3 loop spans 14 amino acids. Germline CDR1 is SGDLS and CDR2 is YYNGEE. V lost 5 bases, J lost 4 bases, and 13 bases lay in between. The CDR3 region is CASSRQELYNEQFF. Here the CDR3 DNA reads TGTGCCAGCAGTAGACAGGAACTTTACAATGAGCAGTTCTTC.

This clone was counted a single time. The chain uses TRBV6-6 and TRBJ2-3, with 12 bases identical to TRBD1. CDR1 is MNHNY and CDR2 is SVGAGI in the germline V gene (reference sequence). The CDR3 has 16 amino acids. The trim removed 7 bases at V and 8 bases at J, leaving 13 bases unmatched. The CDR3 spells CASKRLGQGALSTQYF. The CDR3 bases are TGTGCCAGCAAAAGACTGGGACAGGGGGCGTTGAGTACGCAGTATTTT.

This chain joins TRBV7-2 and TRBJ2-3, with 8 bases lining up with TRBD1. CDR3 length equals 14 residues. Losses at the gene ends were 2 bases for V and 5 bases for J; bases not matched to a gene: 3. Germline loops: CDR1 SGHTA, CDR2 FQGNSA. CDR3 protein: CASSLSTGGDTQYF. CDR3 in DNA: TGTGCCAGCAGCTTATCTACAGGGGGAGATACGCAGTATTTT.

The chain joins TRBV6-1 to TRBJ1-1, with D possibly matching TRBD1 (5 bases). CDR1 is MNHNS and CDR2 is SASEGT in the germline V gene. The CDR3 is 13 residues long. Trimming took off 4 bases at V and 7 bases at J, with 13 bases between the two ends. DNA of the CDR3: TGTGCCAGCAGTGCTTCGTGGGGGGATGAAGCTTTCTTT. Its protein is CASSASWGDEAFF.

This chain uses TRBV2 with TRBJ2-1, with 12 positions matching TRBD1. This CDR3 region has 11 residues. Germline lookup yields CDR1 SNHLY and CDR2 FYNNEI. V lost 11 bases to trimming and J lost 13 bases; unmatched junction nucleotides: 6. In nucleotides, the CDR3 is TGTGCCGGGGGACAGGGGGCCGGTCAGTTCTTC. Translating gives CAGGQGAGQFF.

The chain is built from TRBV29-1 and TRBJ2-1, with TRBD2 identical over 13 bases. J was trimmed by 9 bases and V by 4 bases; bases with no gene match: 12. Germline-derived CDR1 and CDR2 are SQVTM and ANQGSEA. The CDR3 length is 16 residues. CDR3 coding DNA: TGCAGCGTTGCCTACTGGACTAGCGGGAGTGTCATTGAGCAGTTCTTC. Translating it yields CSVAYWTSGSVIEQFF.

This clone was seen more than once but under ten times. Written as DNA, the CDR3 is TGTGCCAGTAGCCCCGGGGGGGCCCCTAGCAATCAGCCCCAGCATTTT. Amino acids: CASSPGGAPSNQPQHF. The chain has TRBV19 and TRBJ1-5; D is possibly TRBD1 (6 bases). In germline, CDR1 is LNHDA, CDR2 SQIVND (reference sequence). The V end was cut by 6 bases, the J end by 0 bases, with 15 bases between. The CDR3 has 16 residues.

A few counts support this clone. The rearrangement links TRBV5-6 to TRBJ1-1; D gene ambiguous. V was cut by 1 base and J by 0 bases, with 10 bases left in between. This CDR3 has 15 residues. Looked up from germline, CDR1 is SGHDT and CDR2 is YYEEEE. The CDR3 loop reads CASSLLSNMNTEAFF. CDR3 bases: TGTGCCAGCAGCTTGTTGTCGAACATGAACACTGAAGCTTTCTTT.

This clone appeared a few times. The chain employs TRBV28 and TRBJ2-5; 7 bases map to TRBD2. This CDR3 spans 14 amino acids. V was pared by 4 bases and J by 1 base, with 3 bases of the junction left unmatched. The germline gives CDR1 MDHEN, CDR2 SYDVKM. CDR3 DNA: TGTGCCAGCAGTTACGGGGGGAGCCAAGAGACCCAGTACTTC. Translation gives CASSYGGSQETQYF.

The chain is built from TRBV7-2 and TRBJ2-2; the D gene is possibly TRBD2 (5 bases). From germline, CDR1 is SGHTA and CDR2 FQGNSA. Trimming removed 6 bases from V and 2 bases from J, with 10 bases in between. The CDR3 length is 14 residues. The chain's CDR3 is CASSSDLNTGELFF. Here the CDR3 DNA reads TGTGCCAGCAGTTCGGACTTAAACACCGGGGAGCTGTTTTTT.

Points on this clone: The conserved phenylalanine or tryptophan normally closing the CDR3 is absent here, so this likely arose from a read error. The DNA is omitted, as the CDR3 cannot be located on it reliably, and the CDR3 follows TCRdb's listing. This chain connects TRBV6-4 to TRBJ1-1. The germline V gene has CDR1 MRHNA and CDR2 SNTAGT. The CDR3 comprises 10 residues, both ends counted. The CDR3 loop is CASSPGRRQL.